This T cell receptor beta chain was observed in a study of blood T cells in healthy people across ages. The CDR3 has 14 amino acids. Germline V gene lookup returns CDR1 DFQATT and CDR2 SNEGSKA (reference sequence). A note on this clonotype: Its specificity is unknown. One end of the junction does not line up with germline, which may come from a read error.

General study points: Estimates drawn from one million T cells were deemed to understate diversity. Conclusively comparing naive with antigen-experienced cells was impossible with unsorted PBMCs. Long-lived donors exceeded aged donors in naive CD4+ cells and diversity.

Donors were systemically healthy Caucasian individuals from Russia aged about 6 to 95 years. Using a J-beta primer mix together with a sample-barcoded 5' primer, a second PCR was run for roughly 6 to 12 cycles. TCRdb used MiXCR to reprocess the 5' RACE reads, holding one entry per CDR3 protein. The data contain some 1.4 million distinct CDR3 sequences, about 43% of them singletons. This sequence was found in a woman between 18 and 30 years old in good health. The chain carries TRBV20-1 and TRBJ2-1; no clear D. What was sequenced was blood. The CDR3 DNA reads TGCAGTGCTAGTTTCCCTGGACCGTACAATGGGCAGTTCTTC. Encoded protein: CSASFPGPYNGQFF.